The 30 T cell receptor beta chains below come from one sample, sequenced in a study of Ad26.COV2.S vaccination and SARS-CoV-2 variants. Specified treatment: 15 to 20 received Ad26.COV2.S at low or high dose, single or two shots; about 5 received placebo; per-sample allocation not given. Sampling was performed 63 days after the first vaccine or placebo injection. Some clones are missing from TCRdb's copy, which holds only in-frame ones; the method was immunoSEQ multiplex PCR. The table lists roughly 400,000 clones, about 90% of them singletons. The sample here was peripheral blood, taken in a trial of Ad26.COV2.S vaccine versus placebo. The receptor source for this set is a person between 18 and 60 years old who received the Ad26.COV2.S COVID-19 vaccine or a placebo.

The DNA of the CDR3 is TGTGCCACCAGTGACCCGACAGGGAATGGCTACACCTTC. Translated: CATSDPTGNGYTF. The V call is TRBV24-1, the J call TRBJ1-2, with TRBD1 identical over 7 bases. The CDR3 is 13 residues long. J gave up 6 bases and V 4 bases, and 4 bases lay outside the gene matches. Germline V gene data show CDR1 as KGHDR and CDR2 as SFDVKD.

This chain joins TRBV27 and TRBJ2-3; 7 nucleotides agree with TRBD2. Germline CDR1 MNHEY, CDR2 SMNVEV (reference sequence). The CDR3 has 19 amino acids. V lost 5 bases, J lost 4 bases, and 21 bases stayed unmatched. The CDR3: CASSTRWHPSRGDADTQYF. Here the CDR3 DNA reads TGTGCCAGCAGTACTAGGTGGCACCCAAGCCGGGGGGACGCAGATACGCAGTATTTT.

The genes are TRBV5-1 and TRBJ2-7; 7 bases agree with TRBD1. V lost 0 bases to trimming and J lost 4 bases; unmatched junction nucleotides: 10. The germline V gene has CDR1 SGHRS and CDR2 YFSETQ. The CDR3 covers 16 residues. CDR3 region: CASSLGLQGKGYEQYF. The CDR3 DNA sequence: TGCGCCAGCAGCTTGGGCTTACAGGGGAAGGGATACGAGCAGTACTTC.

The gene calls are TRBV10-3 and TRBJ2-1, with TRBD1 as a possible D gene (5 bases). There are 14 residues in the CDR3. Trimming left V 7 bases short and J 0 bases short, with 10 bases between. From germline, CDR1 is ENHRY and CDR2 SYGVKD. The CDR3 protein is CAITSDSSYNEQFF. The CDR3, as DNA: TGTGCCATCACGAGCGACAGCTCCTACAATGAGCAGTTCTTC.

V gene TRBV13 combines with J gene TRBJ2-2, with unresolved D. The V end was cut by 5 bases, the J end by 6 bases, with 19 bases between. Germline CDR1 PRHDT, CDR2 FYEKMQ (reference sequence). The length of the CDR3 is 16 residues. CDR3 nucleotide sequence: TGTGCCAGCAGCGGCCGGAGCACCTTTTTCGCCGGGGAGCTGTTTTTT. Translated: CASSGRSTFFAGELFF.

The V and J genes are TRBV5-1 and TRBJ2-3; 10 nucleotides agree with TRBD2. Germline V gene data show CDR1 as SGHRS and CDR2 as YFSETQ. The trim removed 1 base at V and 0 bases at J, leaving 8 bases unmatched. The CDR3 consists of 18 residues. The DNA of the CDR3 is TGCGCCAGCAGCTTGTTTTACAAGCGGGAGGGAAGCACAGATACGCAGTATTTT. Translation: CASSLFYKREGSTDTQYF.

The rearrangement joins TRBV11-3 to TRBJ2-5, with a possible D match to TRBD2 (6 bases). The CDR3 extends over 15 amino acids. Germline-derived CDR1 and CDR2 are SGHNT and YENEEA. V was trimmed by 1 base and J by 2 bases, leaving 11 bases between them. This CDR3 reads CASSLGRDSQETQYF. The CDR3 DNA reads as TGTGCCAGCAGCTTAGGACGGGACTCACAAGAGACCCAGTACTTC.

This chain's CDR3 is CSARDRGGYTF. In nucleotides, the CDR3 is TGCAGTGCAAGGGACAGGGGTGGCTACACCTTC. The V and J genes are TRBV20-1 and TRBJ1-2; 10 bases map to TRBD1. Germline V gene data show CDR1 as DFQATT and CDR2 as SNEGSKA (reference sequence). V gave up 6 bases and J gave up 7 bases; unmatched junction bases: 2. This CDR3 has 11 amino acids.

The chain recombines TRBV5-5 with TRBJ2-7, with TRBD1 matching over 9 bases. Per the germline V gene, CDR1 is SGHKS and CDR2 is YYEKEE (reference sequence). The CDR3 is 15 residues long. Trimming removed 3 bases from V and 6 bases from J; junction bases left unmatched: 10. CDR3 bases: TGTGCCAGCAGCTCCGGACAGGGGTCGTCCACCGAGCAGTACTTC. This encodes CASSSGQGSSTEQYF. The variable domain in full, with the rest retrieved from reference TRBV5-5 and TRBJ2-7, is DAGVTQSPTHLIKTRGQQVTLRCSPISGHKSVSWYQQVLGQGPQFIFQYYEKEERGRGNFPDRFSARQFPNYSSELNVNALLLGDSALYLCASSSGQGSSTEQYFGPGTRLTVT.

The chain carries TRBV25-1 and TRBJ1-4; TRBD1 is a possible D gene (5 bases). The CDR3 extends over 14 amino acids. Trimming pared 2 bases from V and 2 bases from J, leaving 6 bases between. Looked up from germline, CDR1 is MGHDK and CDR2 is SYGVNS. The chain's CDR3 is CASSEGGTNEKLFF. The CDR3 nucleotides read TGTGCCAGCAGTGAAGGGGGGACTAATGAAAAACTGTTTTTT.

This sequence joins TRBV28 and TRBJ2-3, with D tentatively TRBD2 (6 bases). Germline CDR1 is MDHEN and CDR2 is SYDVKM. Trimming shortened V by 5 bases and J by 3 bases, and 9 bases separated the two germline ends. The CDR3 has 13 amino acids. The CDR3 protein is CASSPGLTDTQYF. Written as DNA, the CDR3 is TGTGCCAGCAGTCCGGGACTTACAGATACGCAGTATTTT.

The rearrangement links TRBV3-1 (or the pseudogene TRBV3-2) to TRBJ2-3, with 12 bases that match TRBD2. This CDR3 region has 17 residues. Germline CDR1 is LGHDT and CDR2 is YNNKEL (reference sequence). Losses at the gene ends were 3 bases for V and 2 bases for J; bases not matched to a gene: 6. The CDR3 loop reads CASSQIPSGRVTDTQYF. CDR3 nucleotide sequence: TGTGCCAGCAGCCAGATCCCTAGCGGGAGGGTCACAGATACGCAGTATTTT.

This rearrangement joins TRBV6-1 to TRBJ2-7; 8 bases match TRBD1. V was pared by 3 bases and J by 2 bases, with 3 bases of the junction left unmatched. CDR1 is MNHNS, CDR2 SASEGT, per germline. This CDR3 spans 14 amino acids. In DNA form, the CDR3 reads TGTGCCAGCAGTGAGGACAGGGAGCCCTACGAGCAGTACTTC. Translated, it gives CASSEDREPYEQYF.

The chain carries TRBV11-2 and TRBJ2-1; 8 positions agree with TRBD1. J gave up 5 bases and V 4 bases, and 7 bases lay outside the gene matches. The CDR3 runs to 15 residues. Germline CDR1 reads SGHAT; CDR2 reads FQNNGV. CDR3 protein: CASSSDRGRNNEQFF. The CDR3 DNA follows: TGTGCCAGCAGCTCAGACAGGGGTCGAAACAATGAGCAGTTCTTC.

The gene calls are TRBV30 and TRBJ2-7; 7 nucleotides align to TRBD1. With 4 bases clipped from V and 2 bases from J, the junction kept 5 bases outside the gene matches. This CDR3 spans 13 amino acids. CDR1 is GTSNPN and CDR2 is SVGIG in the germline V gene (reference sequence). CDR3 protein: CAWNRDRTYEQYF. CDR3 coding DNA: TGTGCCTGGAACCGGGACAGAACCTACGAGCAGTACTTC. The full variable domain, completed using reference TRBV30 and TRBJ2-7, is SQTIHQWPATLVQPVGSPLSLECTVEGTSNPNLYWYRQAAGRGLQLLFYSVGIGQISSEVPQNLSASRPQDRQFILSSKKLLLSDSGFYLCAWNRDRTYEQYFGPGTRLTVT.

In its sample, this clone was seen once. The chain has TRBV5-1 and TRBJ2-1; 7 bases align to TRBD2. Trimming at V came to 0 bases and at J to 6 bases, leaving 6 bases not matched to a gene. This CDR3 is built from 15 residues. Germline lookup yields CDR1 SGHRS and CDR2 YFSETQ. The CDR3, as DNA: TGCGCCAGCAGCTTGGGAGCGGGGCCCCCCAATGAGCAGTTCTTC. This codes for CASSLGAGPPNEQFF.

This clone was seen once. The V call is TRBV11-2, the J call TRBJ2-1; D unclear. This CDR3 has 12 residues. Per germline, CDR1 SGHAT and CDR2 FQNNGV. Trimming cost V 0 bases and J 9 bases, with 6 bases left between them. The CDR3 DNA reads TGTGCCAGCAGCTTAGAGGGCGGTGAGCAGTTCTTC. This encodes CASSLEGGEQFF.

The J gene is TRBJ2-7, the V gene TRBV5-1; 8 nucleotides line up with TRBD2. CDR1 SGHRS and CDR2 YFSETQ come from the germline V gene. The CDR3 is 15 amino acids. V was clipped by 0 bases and J by 5 bases; unmatched bases: 7. Here the CDR3 DNA reads TGCGCCAGCAGCTTGGCGACGGGAGGGAGGGACGAGCAGTACTTC. Translated, it gives CASSLATGGRDEQYF.

The rearrangement links TRBV14 to TRBJ2-7; D is unclear. The CDR3 spans 14 residues. The V end was cut by 0 bases, the J end by 0 bases, with 6 bases between. CDR1 and CDR2 from the germline V gene are SGHDN and FVKESK. The CDR3 reads CASSQDRSSYEQYF. The CDR3 region has the DNA TGTGCCAGCAGCCAAGACAGGAGCTCCTACGAGCAGTACTTC.

This clone was counted once. V is TRBV12-3 or TRBV12-4 and J is TRBJ2-7; D unresolved. The CDR3 extends over 13 amino acids. Trimming took 9 bases from V and 3 from J, leaving 15 bases between them. The CDR3 sequence: CASLGMDGYEQYF. The CDR3 DNA is TGTGCCAGTCTGGGTATGGATGGCTACGAGCAGTACTTC.

This clone has more than one count but fewer than ten. This chain connects TRBV6-1 to TRBJ1-2; D remains unclear. Per the germline V gene, CDR1 is MNHNS and CDR2 is SASEGT. The CDR3 contains 15 residues. V lost 1 base and J 0 bases, leaving 9 bases between the germline ends. The CDR3 DNA reads TGTGCCAGCAGTGAAGTTTGGGTAGCTAACTATGGCTACACCTTC. It specifies CASSEVWVANYGYTF.

V and J are TRBV9 and TRBJ1-5; 8 positions match TRBD1. The CDR3 extends over 14 amino acids. V was pared by 4 bases and J by 4 bases, with 4 bases of the junction left unmatched. Per the germline V gene, CDR1 is SGDLS and CDR2 is YYNGEE. The CDR3, as DNA: TGTGCCAGCAGCTCCCAGGGGGCAAATCAGCCCCAGCATTTT. It encodes CASSSQGANQPQHF.

V is TRBV2 and J is TRBJ2-7; TRBD1 agrees at 9 bases. The V and J ends lost 6 bases and 2 bases, in that order; junction bases with no gene match: 2. The CDR3 totals 13 residues. Germline V gene sequence: CDR1 SNHLY, CDR2 FYNNEI. Here the CDR3 DNA reads TGTGCCAGCAGCGGGACAGGGACCTACGAGCAGTACTTC. Protein: CASSGTGTYEQYF.

The chain combines TRBV27 with TRBJ2-7, with 9 bases matching TRBD2. This CDR3 contains 21 residues. Germline V CDR1 and CDR2: MNHEY, SMNVEV (reference sequence). The junction had 20 bases not matched to a gene; V was cut back by 0 bases and J by 2 bases. This CDR3 is CASSLSGRASGKRSLAYEQYF. The CDR3, as DNA: TGTGCCAGCAGTTTATCAGGTAGGGCTAGCGGGAAGCGTTCCCTTGCCTACGAGCAGTACTTC.

This rearrangement joins TRBV9 to TRBJ1-2, with 9 bases fitting TRBD1. From germline, CDR1 is SGDLS and CDR2 YYNGEE. Trimming at V came to 4 bases and at J to 10 bases, leaving 8 bases not matched to a gene. The CDR3 has 13 residues. CDR3 DNA: TGTGCCAGCAGCACCCCCGGGACAGGGACCTACACCTTC. Translating gives CASSTPGTGTYTF.

The chain combines TRBV28 with TRBJ2-1; TRBD2 aligns across 11 bases. The CDR3 runs to 16 residues. The junction had 9 bases not matched to a gene; V was cut back by 2 bases and J by 9 bases. Germline CDR1 MDHEN, CDR2 SYDVKM. The CDR3 loop is CASSLPTSGSIREQFF. The CDR3 DNA sequence: TGTGCCAGCAGTTTACCCACTAGCGGGAGTATTCGTGAGCAGTTCTTC.

The chain combines TRBV5-1 with TRBJ1-4, with D unclear. Per germline, CDR1 SGHRS and CDR2 YFSETQ. There are 14 residues in the CDR3. The V end lost 2 bases, the J end lost 1 base, and 6 bases lay between the germline ends. The CDR3 is CASSFDLTNEKLFF. The CDR3 bases are TGCGCCAGCAGCTTTGATTTAACTAATGAAAAACTGTTTTTT.

Only a few counts were recorded for this clone. The chain uses TRBV6-5 and TRBJ1-1; D gene ambiguous. CDR1 and CDR2 from the germline V gene are MNHEY and SVGAGI. Deletions cut 0 bases from V and 4 bases from J, with 9 bases between. This CDR3 comprises 14 residues. The CDR3 DNA is TGTGCCAGCAGTTACTCCGGGGAGGGCACTGAAGCTTTCTTT. It translates to CASSYSGEGTEAFF.

The CDR3 sequence: CASSVVTSGRAEQFF. The CDR3 nucleotides read TGTGCCAGCAGCGTAGTGACTAGCGGGAGGGCTGAGCAGTTCTTC. The chain combines TRBV9 with TRBJ2-1; 14 nucleotides agree with TRBD2. The CDR3 has 15 residues. Looked up from germline, CDR1 is SGDLS and CDR2 is YYNGEE. J lost 9 bases, V lost 0 bases, and 2 bases had no gene match.

The V and J genes are TRBV10-3 and TRBJ1-1; TRBD1 matches at 9 bases. The CDR3 consists of 15 residues. V lost 6 bases to trimming and J lost 1 base; unmatched junction nucleotides: 6. Germline V lookup: CDR1 ENHRY, CDR2 SYGVKD. The CDR3, as DNA: TGTGCCATCAGGGAGGACAGGGGCGGGAACACTGAAGCTTTCTTT. Residues: CAIREDRGGNTEAFF.